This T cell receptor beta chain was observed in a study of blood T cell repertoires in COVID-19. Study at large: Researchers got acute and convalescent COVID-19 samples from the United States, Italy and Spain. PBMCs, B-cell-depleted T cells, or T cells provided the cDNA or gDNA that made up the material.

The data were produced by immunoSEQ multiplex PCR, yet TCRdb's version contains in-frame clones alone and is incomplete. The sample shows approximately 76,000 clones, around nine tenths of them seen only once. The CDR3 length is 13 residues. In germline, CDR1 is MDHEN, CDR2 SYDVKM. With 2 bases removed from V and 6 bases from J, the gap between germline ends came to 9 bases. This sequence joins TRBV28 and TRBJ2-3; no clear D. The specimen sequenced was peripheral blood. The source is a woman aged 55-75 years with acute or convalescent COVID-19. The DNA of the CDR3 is TGTGCCAGCAGTTTAAGTCATCGGGATACGCAGTATTTT. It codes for CASSLSHRDTQYF.